One and the same sample provided the 7 T cell receptor beta chains below, sequenced in a study of cytomegalovirus exposure and HLA in healthy donors. The PCR contained 60 Vbeta and 13 Jbeta primers. Clones were sequenced by immunoSEQ multiplex PCR, and TCRdb holds only the in-frame ones, with some missing. The data hold about 52,000 clones, with 55% to 85% observed a single time. The material sequenced was PBMCs. The receptors were sampled from a woman aged 45-60 years in good health and CMV-seronegative.

V is TRBV7-6 and J is TRBJ1-6; no reliable D call. Germline V gene sequence: CDR1 SGHVS, CDR2 FNYEAQ. CDR3 size: 14 residues. The germline V and J ends were trimmed by 5 bases and 0 bases, with 5 bases remaining between them. The DNA for the CDR3 is TGTGCCAGCAGCGCCAGCTCCTATAATTCACCCCTCCACTTT. It codes for CASSASSYNSPLHF.

The chain has TRBV6-1 and TRBJ1-6, with 7 bases that match TRBD1. Germline CDR1 is MNHNS and CDR2 is SASEGT. J lost 7 bases, V lost 3 bases, and 6 bases had no gene match. The CDR3 is 15 amino acids. Here the CDR3 reads CASSDQDRTNSPLHF. DNA for the CDR3: TGTGCCAGCAGTGATCAGGACAGGACAAATTCACCCCTCCACTTT.

The V and J genes are TRBV18 and TRBJ2-1, with D maybe TRBD2 (5 bases). The V gene lost 6 bases and the J gene lost 6 bases, with 15 bases spanning the gap. Germline V gene lookup returns CDR1 KGHSH and CDR2 LQKENI. CDR3 length: 14 residues. The CDR3, as DNA: TGTGCCAGCTCTCCCTCAGGAGGCTTCAATGAGCAGTTCTTC. Residues: CASSPSGGFNEQFF.

The rearrangement links TRBV7-2 to TRBJ1-3, with D perhaps matching TRBD1 (6 bases). This CDR3 is 15 amino acids long. Between the trimmed V and J ends, which lost 5 bases and 3 bases, there was a span of 14 bases. Germline CDR1 reads SGHTA; CDR2 reads FQGNSA. For the CDR3, the DNA is TGTGCCAGCAGCCCCAGGGGTTACGGTGGAAACACCATATATTTT. Protein product: CASSPRGYGGNTIYF. Combining the CDR3 with reference TRBV7-2 and TRBJ1-3 gives the whole variable domain GAGVSQSPSNKVTEKGKDVELRCDPISGHTALYWYRQSLGQGLEFLIYFQGNSAPDKSGLPSDRFSAERTGGSVSTLTIQRTQQEDSAVYLCASSPRGYGGNTIYFGEGSWLTVV.

V and J are TRBV15 and TRBJ1-4; 9 bases fit TRBD1. This CDR3 contains 15 residues. The germline V gene has CDR1 LNHNV and CDR2 YYDKDF (reference sequence). Trimming at V came to 5 bases and at J to 7 bases, leaving 8 bases not matched to a gene. The CDR3 DNA follows: TGTGCCACCAGCCGGGACGTGACAGGGGGTGAAAAACTGTTTTTT. Protein: CATSRDVTGGEKLFF. The entire variable domain, with the rest obtained from reference TRBV15 and TRBJ1-4, is as follows: DAMVIQNPRYQVTQFGKPVTLSCSQTLNHNVMYWYQQKSSQAPKLLFHYYDKDFNNEADTPDNFQSRRPNTSFCFLDIRSPGLGDTAMYLCATSRDVTGGEKLFFGSGTQLSVL.

This chain joins TRBV29-1 and TRBJ2-7; D is uncertain. Germline V gene sequence: CDR1 SQVTM, CDR2 ANQGSEA. Trimming pared 0 bases from V and 3 bases from J, leaving 9 bases between. This CDR3 has 13 residues. CDR3 region: CSVEDSSGYEQYF. CDR3 coding DNA: TGCAGCGTTGAAGATTCGAGTGGCTACGAGCAGTACTTC.

V and J are TRBV13 and TRBJ2-3; 8 bases are a match to TRBD2. Looked up from germline, CDR1 is PRHDT and CDR2 is FYEKMQ (reference sequence). The J segment lost 2 bases and the V segment lost 4 bases, leaving 8 bases of the junction unmatched. This CDR3 region has 16 residues. The CDR3 protein is CASSYESGGLTDTQYF. The CDR3, as DNA: TGTGCCAGCAGCTACGAAAGCGGGGGCCTCACAGATACGCAGTATTTT.